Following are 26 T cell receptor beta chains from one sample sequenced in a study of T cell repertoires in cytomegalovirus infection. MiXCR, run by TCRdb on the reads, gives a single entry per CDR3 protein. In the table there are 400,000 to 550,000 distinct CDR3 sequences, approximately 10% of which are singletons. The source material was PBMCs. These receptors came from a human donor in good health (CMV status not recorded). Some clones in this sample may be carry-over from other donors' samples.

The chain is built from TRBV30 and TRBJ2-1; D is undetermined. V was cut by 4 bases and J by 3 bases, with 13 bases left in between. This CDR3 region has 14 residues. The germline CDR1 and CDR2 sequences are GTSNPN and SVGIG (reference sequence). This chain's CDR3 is CAWTPLTVYNEQFF. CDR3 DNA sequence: TGTGCCTGGACTCCCTTGACGGTCTACAATGAGCAGTTCTTC.

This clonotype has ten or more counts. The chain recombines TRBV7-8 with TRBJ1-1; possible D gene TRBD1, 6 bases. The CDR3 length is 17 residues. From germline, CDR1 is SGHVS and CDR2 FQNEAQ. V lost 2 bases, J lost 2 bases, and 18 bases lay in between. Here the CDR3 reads CASSLRGLAPRNTEAFF. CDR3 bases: TGTGCCAGCAGCTTAAGGGGGTTGGCCCCGAGAAACACTGAAGCTTTCTTT.

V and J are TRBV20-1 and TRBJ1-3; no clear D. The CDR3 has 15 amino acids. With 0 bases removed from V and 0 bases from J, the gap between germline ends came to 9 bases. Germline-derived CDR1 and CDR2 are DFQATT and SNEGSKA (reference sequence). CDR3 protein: CSARDSSISGNTIYF. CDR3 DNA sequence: TGCAGTGCTAGAGATAGTTCGATCTCTGGAAACACCATATATTTT.

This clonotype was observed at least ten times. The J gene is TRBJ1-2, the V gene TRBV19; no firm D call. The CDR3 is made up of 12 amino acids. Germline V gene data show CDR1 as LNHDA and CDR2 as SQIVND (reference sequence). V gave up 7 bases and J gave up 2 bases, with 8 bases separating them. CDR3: CASTRTNYGYTF. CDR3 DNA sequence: TGTGCCAGTACTAGGACCAACTATGGCTACACCTTC.

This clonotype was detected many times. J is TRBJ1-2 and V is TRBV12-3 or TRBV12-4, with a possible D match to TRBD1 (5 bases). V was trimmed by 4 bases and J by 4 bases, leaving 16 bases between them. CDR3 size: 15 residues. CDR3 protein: CASSSRPGGGYGYTF. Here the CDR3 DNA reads TGTGCCAGCAGTTCCCGCCCCGGGGGTGGCTATGGCTACACCTTC.

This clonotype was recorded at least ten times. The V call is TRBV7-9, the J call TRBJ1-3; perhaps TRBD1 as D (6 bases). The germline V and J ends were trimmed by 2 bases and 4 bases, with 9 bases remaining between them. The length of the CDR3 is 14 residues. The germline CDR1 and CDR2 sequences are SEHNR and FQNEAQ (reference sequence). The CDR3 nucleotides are TGTGCCAGCAGCTTACAGGGGTACGGAAACACCATATATTTT. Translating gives CASSLQGYGNTIYF.

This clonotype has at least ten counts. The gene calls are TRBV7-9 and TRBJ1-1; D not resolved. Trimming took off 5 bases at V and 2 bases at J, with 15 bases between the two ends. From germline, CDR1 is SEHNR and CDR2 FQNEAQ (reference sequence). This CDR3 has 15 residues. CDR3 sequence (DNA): TGTGCCAGCAGCCTCTTATATGAGTTAAACACTGAAGCTTTCTTT. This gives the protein CASSLLYELNTEAFF.

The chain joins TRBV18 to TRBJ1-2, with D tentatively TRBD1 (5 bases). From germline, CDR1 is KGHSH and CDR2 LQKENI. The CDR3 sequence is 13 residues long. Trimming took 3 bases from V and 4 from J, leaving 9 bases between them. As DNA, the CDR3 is TGTGCCAGCTCACCGTCCGACAGCTATGGCTACACCTTC. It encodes CASSPSDSYGYTF.

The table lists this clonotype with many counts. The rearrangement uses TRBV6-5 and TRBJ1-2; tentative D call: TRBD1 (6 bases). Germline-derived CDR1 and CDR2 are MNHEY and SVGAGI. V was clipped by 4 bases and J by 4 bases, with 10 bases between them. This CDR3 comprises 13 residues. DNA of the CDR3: TGTGCCAGCAGTTTCGGGACACCCTATGGCTACACCTTC. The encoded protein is CASSFGTPYGYTF.

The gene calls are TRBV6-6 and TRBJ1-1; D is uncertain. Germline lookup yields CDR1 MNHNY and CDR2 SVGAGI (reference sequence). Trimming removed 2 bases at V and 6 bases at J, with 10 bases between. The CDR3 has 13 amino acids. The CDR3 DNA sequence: TGTGCCAGCAGTTACGGTAGTAACGCTGAAGCTTTCTTT. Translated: CASSYGSNAEAFF.

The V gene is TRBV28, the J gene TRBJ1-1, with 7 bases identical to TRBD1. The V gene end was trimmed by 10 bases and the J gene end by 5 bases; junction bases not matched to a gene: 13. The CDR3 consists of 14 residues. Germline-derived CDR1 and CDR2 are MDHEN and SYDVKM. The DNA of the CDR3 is TGTGCCACCACTACAAACAGGGGATCGACTGAAGCTTTCTTT. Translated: CATTTNRGSTEAFF.

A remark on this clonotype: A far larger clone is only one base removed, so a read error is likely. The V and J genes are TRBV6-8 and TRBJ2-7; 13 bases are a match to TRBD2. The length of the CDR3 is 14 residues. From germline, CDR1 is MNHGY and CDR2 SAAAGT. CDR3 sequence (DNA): TGTGCCGGCAGTTTGACTAGCGGGAGGTACGAGCAGTACTTC. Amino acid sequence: CAGSLTSGRYEQYF.

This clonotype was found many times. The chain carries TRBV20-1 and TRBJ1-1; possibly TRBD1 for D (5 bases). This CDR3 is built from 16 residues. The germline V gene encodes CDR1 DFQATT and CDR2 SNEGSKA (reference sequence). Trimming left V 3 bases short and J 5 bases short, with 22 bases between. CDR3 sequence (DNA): TGCAGTGCTAGCTCGGGACTCAGAGATGGGGAGACTGAAGCTTTCTTT. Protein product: CSASSGLRDGETEAFF.

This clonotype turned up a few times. As DNA, the CDR3 is TGCAGTGCTAGAGATGAAGGGCGGGGACCCTACAATGAGCAGTTCTTC. Protein sequence: CSARDEGRGPYNEQFF. The rearrangement joins TRBV20-1 to TRBJ2-1; TRBD2 is a possible D gene (6 bases). Germline V gives CDR1 DFQATT, CDR2 SNEGSKA (reference sequence). The CDR3 is made up of 16 amino acids. Trimming took off 0 bases at V and 2 bases at J, with 14 bases between the two ends.

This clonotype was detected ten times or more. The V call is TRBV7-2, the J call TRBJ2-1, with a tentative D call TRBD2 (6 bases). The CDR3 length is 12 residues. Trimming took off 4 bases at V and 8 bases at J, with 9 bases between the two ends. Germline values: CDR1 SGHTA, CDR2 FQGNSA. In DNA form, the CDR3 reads TGTGCCAGCAGCTCAGGGACTTATGAGCAGTTCTTC. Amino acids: CASSSGTYEQFF.

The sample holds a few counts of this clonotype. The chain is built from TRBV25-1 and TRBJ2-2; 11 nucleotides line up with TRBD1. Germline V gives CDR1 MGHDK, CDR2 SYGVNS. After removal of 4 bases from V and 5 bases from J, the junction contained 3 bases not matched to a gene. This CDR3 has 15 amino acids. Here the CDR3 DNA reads TGTGCCAGCAGTGTAGGGACAGGGGGTACCGGGGAGCTGTTTTTT. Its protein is CASSVGTGGTGELFF. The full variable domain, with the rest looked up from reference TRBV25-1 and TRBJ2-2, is EADIYQTPRYLVIGTGKKITLECSQTMGHDKMYWYQQDPGMELHLIHYSYGVNSTEKGDLSSESTVSRIRTEHFPLTLESARPSHTSQYLCASSVGTGGTGELFFGEGSRLTVL.

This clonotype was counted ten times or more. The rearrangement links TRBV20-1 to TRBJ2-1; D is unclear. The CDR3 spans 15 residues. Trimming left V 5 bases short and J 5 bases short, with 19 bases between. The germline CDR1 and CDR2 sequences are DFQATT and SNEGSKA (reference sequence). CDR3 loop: CSALKLSIRDNEQFF. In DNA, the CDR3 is TGCAGTGCTCTTAAACTATCTATAAGGGACAATGAGCAGTTCTTC.

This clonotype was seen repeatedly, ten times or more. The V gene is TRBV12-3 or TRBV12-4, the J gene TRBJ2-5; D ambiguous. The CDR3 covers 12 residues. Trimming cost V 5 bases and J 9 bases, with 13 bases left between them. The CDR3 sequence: CASSISIWAQYF. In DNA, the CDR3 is TGTGCCAGCAGTATCTCAATCTGGGCCCAGTACTTC.

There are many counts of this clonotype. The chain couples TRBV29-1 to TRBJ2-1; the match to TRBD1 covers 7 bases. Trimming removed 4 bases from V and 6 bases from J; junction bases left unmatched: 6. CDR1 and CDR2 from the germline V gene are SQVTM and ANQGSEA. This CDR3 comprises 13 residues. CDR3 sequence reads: CSVAPTGSNEQFF. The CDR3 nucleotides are TGCAGCGTTGCGCCGACAGGGAGCAATGAGCAGTTCTTC.

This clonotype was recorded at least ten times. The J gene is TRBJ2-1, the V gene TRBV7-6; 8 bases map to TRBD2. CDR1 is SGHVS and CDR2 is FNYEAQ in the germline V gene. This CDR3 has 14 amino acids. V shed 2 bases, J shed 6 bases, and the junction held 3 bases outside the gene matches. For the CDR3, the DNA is TGTGCCAGCAGCTTAAGCGGGGGCCTCAATGAGCAGTTCTTC. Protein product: CASSLSGGLNEQFF.

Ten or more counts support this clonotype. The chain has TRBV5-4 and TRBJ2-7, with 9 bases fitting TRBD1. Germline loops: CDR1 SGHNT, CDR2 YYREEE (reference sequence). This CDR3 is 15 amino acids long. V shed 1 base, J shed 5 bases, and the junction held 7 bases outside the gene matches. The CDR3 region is CASSLTGQGRDEQYF. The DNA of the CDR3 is TGTGCCAGCAGCTTGACGGGACAGGGAAGGGACGAGCAGTACTTC.

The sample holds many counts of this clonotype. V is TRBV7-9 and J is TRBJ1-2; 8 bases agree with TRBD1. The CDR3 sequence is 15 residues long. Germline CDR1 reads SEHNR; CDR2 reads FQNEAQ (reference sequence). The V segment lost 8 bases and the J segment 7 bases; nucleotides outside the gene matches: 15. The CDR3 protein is CASAHGGRGPSGYTF. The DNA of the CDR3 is TGTGCCAGCGCCCACGGAGGCAGGGGGCCGAGTGGCTACACCTTC.

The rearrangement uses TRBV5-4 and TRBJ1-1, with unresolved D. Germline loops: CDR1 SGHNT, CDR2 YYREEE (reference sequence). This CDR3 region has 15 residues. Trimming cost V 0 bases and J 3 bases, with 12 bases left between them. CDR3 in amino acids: CASSLGSRSDTEAFF. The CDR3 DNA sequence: TGTGCCAGCAGCTTGGGGTCTCGATCGGACACTGAAGCTTTCTTT.

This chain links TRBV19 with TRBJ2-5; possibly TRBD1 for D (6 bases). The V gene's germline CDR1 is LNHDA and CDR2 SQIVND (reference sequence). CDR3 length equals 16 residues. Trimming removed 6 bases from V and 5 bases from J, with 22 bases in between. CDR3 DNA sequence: TGTGCCAGTAGCCGTAAGACAGGACCCCTCGTGGAGACCCAGTACTTC. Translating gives CASSRKTGPLVETQYF.

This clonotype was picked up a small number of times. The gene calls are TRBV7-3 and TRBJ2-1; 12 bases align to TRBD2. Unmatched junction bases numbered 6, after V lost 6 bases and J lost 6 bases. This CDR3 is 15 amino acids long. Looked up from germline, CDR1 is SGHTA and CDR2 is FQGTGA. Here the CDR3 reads CASRPSGREGNEQFF. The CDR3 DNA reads TGTGCCAGCAGACCTAGCGGGAGGGAGGGCAATGAGCAGTTCTTC.

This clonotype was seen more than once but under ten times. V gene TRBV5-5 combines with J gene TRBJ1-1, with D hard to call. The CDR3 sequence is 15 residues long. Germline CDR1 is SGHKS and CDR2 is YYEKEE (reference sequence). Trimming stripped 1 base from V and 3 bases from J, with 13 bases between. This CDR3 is CASSLSYWAHTEAFF. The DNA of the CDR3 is TGTGCCAGCAGCTTGTCGTATTGGGCCCACACTGAAGCTTTCTTT.